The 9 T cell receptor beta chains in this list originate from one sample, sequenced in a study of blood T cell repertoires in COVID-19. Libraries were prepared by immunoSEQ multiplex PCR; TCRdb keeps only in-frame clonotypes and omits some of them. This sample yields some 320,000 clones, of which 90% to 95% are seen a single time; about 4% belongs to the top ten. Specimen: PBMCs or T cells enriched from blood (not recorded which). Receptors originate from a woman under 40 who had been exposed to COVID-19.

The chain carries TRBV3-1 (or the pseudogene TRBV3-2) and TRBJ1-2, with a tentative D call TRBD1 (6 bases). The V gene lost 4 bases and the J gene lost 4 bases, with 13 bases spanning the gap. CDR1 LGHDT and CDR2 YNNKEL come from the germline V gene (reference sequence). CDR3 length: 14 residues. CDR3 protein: CASSLTDSSYGYTF. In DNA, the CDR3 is TGTGCCAGCAGCCTAACGGACAGTTCCTATGGCTACACCTTC.

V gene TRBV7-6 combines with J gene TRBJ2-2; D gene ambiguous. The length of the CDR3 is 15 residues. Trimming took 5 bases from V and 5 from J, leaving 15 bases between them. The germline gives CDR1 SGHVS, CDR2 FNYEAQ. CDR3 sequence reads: CASSPRRLGTGELFF. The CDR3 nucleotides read TGTGCCAGCAGCCCCCGCCGACTCGGGACCGGGGAGCTGTTTTTT.

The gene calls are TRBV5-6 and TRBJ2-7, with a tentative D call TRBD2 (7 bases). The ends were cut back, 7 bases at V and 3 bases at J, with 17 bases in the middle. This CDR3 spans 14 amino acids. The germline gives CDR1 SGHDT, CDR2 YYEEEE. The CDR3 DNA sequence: TGTGCCAGCTTCATAGGGGGGGCCTTCTACGAGCAGTACTTC. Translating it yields CASFIGGAFYEQYF. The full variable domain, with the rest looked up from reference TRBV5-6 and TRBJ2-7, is DAGVTQSPTHLIKTRGQQVTLRCSPKSGHDTVSWYQQALGQGPQFIFQYYEEEERQRGNFPDRFSGHQFPNYSSELNVNALLLGDSALYLCASFIGGAFYEQYFGPGTRLTVT.

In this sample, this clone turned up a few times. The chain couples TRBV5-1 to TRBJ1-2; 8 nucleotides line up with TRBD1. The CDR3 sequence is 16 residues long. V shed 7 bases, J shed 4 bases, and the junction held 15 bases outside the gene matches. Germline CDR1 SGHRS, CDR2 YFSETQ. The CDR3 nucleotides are TGCGCCAGCGCACAGGGGGGGAACCCGAGAGCCTATGGCTACACCTTC. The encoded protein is CASAQGGNPRAYGYTF.

CDR3 sequence reads: CASTDSSTGELFF. The DNA for the CDR3 is TGTGCCAGTACGGACTCGTCCACCGGGGAGCTGTTTTTT. The chain combines TRBV19 with TRBJ2-2, with a tentative D call TRBD2 (5 bases). V lost 7 bases, J lost 4 bases, and 10 bases lay in between. The CDR3 extends over 13 amino acids. In germline, CDR1 is LNHDA, CDR2 SQIVND (reference sequence).

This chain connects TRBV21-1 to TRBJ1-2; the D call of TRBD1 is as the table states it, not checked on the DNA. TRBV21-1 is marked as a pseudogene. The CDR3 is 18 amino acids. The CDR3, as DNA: TGTGCCAGCAGCAAAAAAACAGGGACCCCTAATATTAACTATGGCTACACCTTC. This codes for CASSKKTGTPNINYGYTF.

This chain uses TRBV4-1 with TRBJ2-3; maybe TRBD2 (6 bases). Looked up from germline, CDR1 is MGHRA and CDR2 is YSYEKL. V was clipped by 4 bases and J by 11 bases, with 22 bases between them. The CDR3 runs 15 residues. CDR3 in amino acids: CASSPEGTAGPWQYF. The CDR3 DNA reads TGCGCCAGCAGCCCCGAAGGGACGGCGGGACCTTGGCAGTATTTT.

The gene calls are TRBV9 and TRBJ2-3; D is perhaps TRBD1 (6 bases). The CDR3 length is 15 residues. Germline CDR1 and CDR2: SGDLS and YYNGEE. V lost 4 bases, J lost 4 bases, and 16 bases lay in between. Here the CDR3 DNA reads TGTGCCAGCAGCCAAGGCCAGGGGTTGGCAGATACGCAGTATTTT. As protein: CASSQGQGLADTQYF.

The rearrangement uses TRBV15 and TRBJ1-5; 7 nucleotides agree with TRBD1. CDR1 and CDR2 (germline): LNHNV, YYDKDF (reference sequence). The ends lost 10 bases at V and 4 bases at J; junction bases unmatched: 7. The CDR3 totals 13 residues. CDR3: CAISDRLNQPQHF. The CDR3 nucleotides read TGTGCCATATCGGACAGGCTTAATCAGCCCCAGCATTTT.